Shown below are 31 T cell receptor beta chains from a single sample sequenced in a study of T cell repertoires in cytomegalovirus infection. One entry per CDR3 protein, called by TCRdb with MiXCR from the reads. The data hold some 400,000 distinct CDR3 sequences, with roughly 30% observed a single time. Sample: PBMCs. These receptors came from a human donor in good health (CMV status not recorded). Some clones in this sample may be carry-over from other donors' samples.

A few counts support this clonotype. The V gene is TRBV5-4, the J gene TRBJ2-5, with D maybe TRBD2 (6 bases). CDR3 length: 17 residues. Germline CDR1 and CDR2: SGHNT and YYREEE (reference sequence). Deletions cut 0 bases from V and 1 base from J, with 16 bases between. The CDR3 here is CASSLEGTWRGQETQYF. In DNA, the CDR3 is TGTGCCAGCAGCTTGGAGGGTACGTGGCGGGGCCAAGAGACCCAGTACTTC.

At least ten counts were recorded for this clonotype. The genes are TRBV7-8 and TRBJ2-5, with D possibly TRBD2 on 5 matching bases. This CDR3 spans 14 amino acids. The V and J ends lost 5 bases and 4 bases respectively, with 14 bases between them. Looked up from germline, CDR1 is SGHVS and CDR2 is FQNEAQ. CDR3 coding DNA: TGTGCCAGCAGCCCCGACTCCGGGATAGAGACCCAGTACTTC. This encodes CASSPDSGIETQYF.

Points on this clonotype: The germline gene is not matched at one end of the junction; a read error may be the cause. The chain combines TRBV7-2 with TRBJ2-7; D may match TRBD1 or TRBD2 (6 bases each). Germline loops: CDR1 SGHTA, CDR2 FQGNSA. The CDR3 length is 15 residues. The CDR3 sequence is CDSSTKGGFPYEQYF. The CDR3 region has the DNA TGTGACAGCAGTACGAAAGGGGGGTTCCCCTACGAGCAGTACTTC.

This clonotype was seen more than once but under ten times. The V gene is TRBV28, the J gene TRBJ2-1, with 13 bases aligning to TRBD2. V lost 5 bases, J lost 1 base, and 11 bases stayed unmatched. CDR3 length equals 19 residues. Germline V gene lookup returns CDR1 MDHEN and CDR2 SYDVKM. The CDR3 DNA reads TGTGCCAGCAGTCCTAGACTAGCGGGGGGCCACTTTTCCTACAATGAGCAGTTCTTC. Its protein is CASSPRLAGGHFSYNEQFF. The whole variable domain, filled in from reference TRBV28 and TRBJ2-1, reads DVKVTQSSRYLVKRTGEKVFLECVQDMDHENMFWYRQDPGLGLRLIYFSYDVKMKEKGDIPEGYSVSREKKERFSLILESASTNQTSMYLCASSPRLAGGHFSYNEQFFGPGTRLTVL.

The chain combines TRBV2 with TRBJ2-3, with 7 bases that match TRBD1. The CDR3 sequence is 16 residues long. The germline CDR1 and CDR2 sequences are SNHLY and FYNNEI. The V and J ends lost 6 bases and 1 base, in that order; junction bases with no gene match: 10. For the CDR3, the DNA is TGTGCCAGCAGGGCCACTAGGACAGGAGGCACAGATACGCAGTATTTT. This translates into CASRATRTGGTDTQYF.

Here the CDR3 DNA reads TGTGCCAGTAGTCCTGGGACAGGGGGACAGTTCTTC. Translating gives CASSPGTGGQFF. This rearrangement joins TRBV19 to TRBJ2-1; 11 bases are shared with TRBD1. Looked up from germline, CDR1 is LNHDA and CDR2 is SQIVND (reference sequence). Trimming removed 5 bases from V and 13 bases from J; junction bases left unmatched: 4. CDR3 size: 12 residues.

The chain links TRBV28 to TRBJ1-5; no clear D. Trimming took 0 bases from V and 3 from J, leaving 12 bases between them. The CDR3 extends over 16 amino acids. CDR1 and CDR2 from the germline V gene are MDHEN and SYDVKM. The CDR3 nucleotides are TGTGCCAGCAGTTTATGGGACGGAAGGGACAATCAGCCCCAGCATTTT. It specifies CASSLWDGRDNQPQHF.

The V call is TRBV6-5, the J call TRBJ1-4; weak D call: TRBD1 (6 bases). Germline V gene sequence: CDR1 MNHEY, CDR2 SVGAGI. The V and J ends lost 6 bases and 8 bases respectively, with 16 bases between them. The CDR3 is 14 amino acids. The CDR3 DNA follows: TGTGCCAGCAGAAGGGGGGGGGTTGGCGAAAAACTGTTTTTT. This sequence encodes CASRRGGVGEKLFF.

For this clonotype: Sequence at one end of the junction differs from germline and may be a read error. J is TRBJ1-2 and V is TRBV15, with TRBD1 matching 9 bases. This CDR3 has 15 residues. In germline, CDR1 is LNHNV, CDR2 YYDKDF (reference sequence). CDR3 protein: CSTSREGQGDYGYTF. The DNA for the CDR3 is TGTTCCACCAGCAGAGAGGGACAGGGCGACTATGGCTACACCTTC.

Remarks on this clonotype: The junction shows a germline mismatch at one end, possibly a read error. The V and J genes are TRBV6-2 or TRBV6-3 and TRBJ1-5; D unresolved. CDR1 MNHEY and CDR2 SVGEGT come from the germline V gene. The CDR3 length is 14 residues. The chain's CDR3 is CASSYTRIPQPQHF. In nucleotides, the CDR3 is TGTGCCAGTAGTTACACGCGGATACCTCAGCCCCAGCATTTT.

This clonotype came up a few times. The rearrangement joins TRBV7-6 to TRBJ2-3; D remains ambiguous. In germline, CDR1 is SGHVS, CDR2 FNYEAQ. V lost 5 bases and J 2 bases, leaving 8 bases between the germline ends. The CDR3 covers 13 residues. CDR3 sequence reads: CASSRVPTDTQYF. In nucleotides, the CDR3 is TGTGCCAGCAGCAGGGTCCCCACAGATACGCAGTATTTT. The full variable domain, in which reference TRBV7-6 and TRBJ2-3 provide the parts outside the CDR3, is GAGVSQSPRYKVTKRGQDVALRCDPISGHVSLYWYRQALGQGPEFLTYFNYEAQQDKSGLPNDRFSAERPEGSISTLTIQRTEQRDSAMYRCASSRVPTDTQYFGPGTRLTVL.

The genes are TRBV28 and TRBJ2-3, with TRBD2 identical over 10 bases. Trimming cost V 5 bases and J 6 bases; bases outside gene matches: 8. The CDR3 is 15 amino acids. Germline CDR1 MDHEN, CDR2 SYDVKM. CDR3 residues: CASSPLSGGLDTQYF. The CDR3 bases are TGTGCCAGCAGTCCCCTTAGCGGGGGGCTTGATACGCAGTATTTT.

This clonotype was seen more than once but under ten times. Possible read error: a much larger clone is one base away. The V gene is TRBV7-2, the J gene TRBJ2-1; TRBD2 matches 9 bases. Germline CDR1 and CDR2: SGHTA and FQGNSA. The CDR3 covers 15 residues. Losses at the gene ends were 5 bases for V and 3 bases for J; bases not matched to a gene: 5. The CDR3 loop is CASSPSGEGYNEQFF. CDR3 coding DNA: TGTGCCAGCAGCCCTAGCGGGGAAGGCTACAATGAGCAGTTCTTC. The full variable domain, completed using reference TRBV7-2 and TRBJ2-1, is GAGVSQSPSNKVTEKGKDVELRCDPISGHTALYWYRQSLGQGLEFLIYFQGNSAPDKSGLPSDRFSAERTGGSVSTLTIQRTQQEDSAVYLCASSPSGEGYNEQFFGPGTRLTVL.

The V gene is TRBV27, the J gene TRBJ1-6, with no clear D. V lost 0 bases and J lost 9, with 12 bases in between. Germline CDR1 reads MNHEY; CDR2 reads SMNVEV (reference sequence). This CDR3 has 15 residues. The chain's CDR3 is CASSLSWAGGSPLHF. Written as DNA, the CDR3 is TGTGCCAGCAGTTTATCGTGGGCAGGTGGTTCACCCCTCCACTTT.

V and J are TRBV7-2 and TRBJ2-1; the match to TRBD1 covers 7 bases. CDR1 is SGHTA and CDR2 is FQGNSA in the germline V gene. V trimming: 3 bases; J trimming: 0 bases; junction bases outside the gene matches: 5. This CDR3 contains 16 residues. The CDR3 here is CASSLTGQNSYNEQFF. CDR3 in DNA: TGTGCCAGCAGCTTGACGGGACAGAACTCCTACAATGAGCAGTTCTTC.

About this clonotype: A read error is possible here, since a much larger clone lies one base away. The genes are TRBV12-3 or TRBV12-4 and TRBJ1-1; D is unresolved. CDR3 length: 15 amino acids. V dropped 7 bases and J dropped 0 bases, with 15 bases sitting between them. DNA for the CDR3: TGTGCCAGCATGACAAGTTCGACAATGAACACTGAAGCTTTCTTT. Protein: CASMTSSTMNTEAFF.

This clonotype was observed a few times. V gene TRBV4-1 combines with J gene TRBJ1-2; possible D gene TRBD1, 6 bases. V lost 4 bases and J 1 base, leaving 13 bases between the germline ends. From germline, CDR1 is MGHRA and CDR2 YSYEKL. The CDR3 sequence is 15 residues long. The CDR3 reads CASSPEQGLNYGYTF. DNA for the CDR3: TGCGCCAGCAGCCCCGAACAGGGACTTAACTATGGCTACACCTTC.

This clonotype was seen a handful of times. This chain uses TRBV7-9 with TRBJ2-1; maybe TRBD2 (5 bases). The CDR3 sequence is 16 residues long. Per germline, CDR1 SEHNR and CDR2 FQNEAQ (reference sequence). V lost 0 bases, J lost 2 bases, and 11 bases lay in between. Here the CDR3 reads CASSLARGIPYNEQFF. Here the CDR3 DNA reads TGTGCCAGCAGCTTAGCGAGAGGGATACCCTACAATGAGCAGTTCTTC.

The rearrangement joins TRBV2 to TRBJ2-5; TRBD1 matches 7 bases. The J segment lost 5 bases and the V segment lost 6 bases, leaving 6 bases of the junction unmatched. Germline lookup yields CDR1 SNHLY and CDR2 FYNNEI. This CDR3 comprises 13 residues. The CDR3 DNA sequence: TGTGCCAGCAGCCCGACAGGGTCGGAGACCCAGTACTTC. This sequence encodes CASSPTGSETQYF. The full variable domain, completed using reference TRBV2 and TRBJ2-5, is EPEVTQTPSHQVTQMGQEVILRCVPISNHLYFYWYRQILGQKVEFLVSFYNNEISEKSEIFDDQFSVERPDGSNFTLKIRSTKLEDSAMYFCASSPTGSETQYFGPGTRLLVL.

This chain joins TRBV28 and TRBJ1-4, with a possible D match to TRBD1 (5 bases). Trimming took off 5 bases at V and 5 bases at J, with 12 bases between the two ends. This CDR3 region has 14 residues. Germline CDR1 is MDHEN and CDR2 is SYDVKM. CDR3 in amino acids: CASSAPGTNEKLFF. As DNA, the CDR3 is TGTGCCAGCAGTGCCCCCGGGACGAATGAAAAACTGTTTTTT. The complete variable domain, with remaining parts taken from reference TRBV28 and TRBJ1-4, reads DVKVTQSSRYLVKRTGEKVFLECVQDMDHENMFWYRQDPGLGLRLIYFSYDVKMKEKGDIPEGYSVSREKKERFSLILESASTNQTSMYLCASSAPGTNEKLFFGSGTQLSVL.

A remark on this clonotype: One end of the junction is discordant with germline, which a read error may explain. The V call is TRBV12-3 or TRBV12-4, the J call TRBJ1-3, with 7 bases fitting TRBD1. The CDR3 consists of 16 residues. The CDR3 region has the DNA TGTGCCAGCAGCTTAGACAGGGATTTCTCTGGAAACACCATATATTTT. Translated, it gives CASSLDRDFSGNTIYF.

The chain carries TRBV6-1 and TRBJ1-5; D gene ambiguous. This CDR3 has 14 amino acids. V dropped 2 bases and J dropped 7 bases, with 12 bases sitting between them. Germline loops: CDR1 MNHNS, CDR2 SASEGT. CDR3 coding DNA: TGTGCCAGCAGTGAAAACGGCGGGAGGCAGCCCCAGCATTTT. Translation gives CASSENGGRQPQHF.

The chain is built from TRBV29-1 and TRBJ2-3; no firm D call. V was pared by 3 bases and J by 0 bases, with 4 bases between. This CDR3 has 12 residues. Germline CDR1 SQVTM, CDR2 ANQGSEA. The chain's CDR3 is CSVEPSTDTQYF. CDR3 DNA: TGCAGCGTTGAGCCTAGCACAGATACGCAGTATTTT.

This clonotype was seen only a few times. The chain employs TRBV11-2 and TRBJ2-7, with TRBD2 as a possible D gene (5 bases). The V and J ends lost 2 bases and 3 bases respectively, with 8 bases between them. The CDR3 totals 13 residues. Germline CDR1 is SGHAT and CDR2 is FQNNGV. The chain's CDR3 is CASSLREIYEQYF. For the CDR3, the DNA is TGTGCCAGCAGCTTACGGGAAATCTACGAGCAGTACTTC.

This clonotype was seen ten or more times. The gene calls are TRBV7-3 and TRBJ2-1; unclear D gene. The germline V gene encodes CDR1 SGHTA and CDR2 FQGTGA. The CDR3 length is 15 residues. V was shortened by 1 base and J by 4 bases, with 11 bases between the two germline ends. CDR3 protein: CASSLSPSLYNEQFF. CDR3 in DNA: TGTGCCAGCAGCTTAAGCCCTTCGCTTTACAATGAGCAGTTCTTC. Full variable domain (rest looked up from reference TRBV7-3 and TRBJ2-1): GAGVSQTPSNKVTEKGKYVELRCDPISGHTALYWYRQSLGQGPEFLIYFQGTGAADDSGLPNDRFFAVRPEGSVSTLKIQRTERGDSAVYLCASSLSPSLYNEQFFGPGTRLTVL.

This chain uses TRBV7-2 with TRBJ1-5; D gene uncertain. Trimming removed 1 base at V and 9 bases at J, with 16 bases between. The CDR3 contains 15 residues. In germline, CDR1 is SGHTA, CDR2 FQGNSA. For the CDR3, the DNA is TGTGCCAGCAGCTTAGAATTCCGGGGTAAGGGGCCCCAGCATTTT. Translation gives CASSLEFRGKGPQHF. Looking up the rest from reference TRBV7-2 and TRBJ1-5 gives the full variable domain: GAGVSQSPSNKVTEKGKDVELRCDPISGHTALYWYRQSLGQGLEFLIYFQGNSAPDKSGLPSDRFSAERTGGSVSTLTIQRTQQEDSAVYLCASSLEFRGKGPQHFGDGTRLSIL.

This rearrangement joins TRBV6-1 to TRBJ1-1; 12 bases are shared with TRBD1. Trimming took 6 bases from V and 4 from J; bases not matched to a gene: 9. Per germline, CDR1 MNHNS and CDR2 SASEGT. This CDR3 has 16 amino acids. The CDR3 nucleotides are TGTGCCAGCAGCCCCTTGCCGGGACAGGGGGCCACTGAAGCTTTCTTT. Translating gives CASSPLPGQGATEAFF.

The J gene is TRBJ2-4, the V gene TRBV4-2; 8 positions match TRBD2. Germline-derived CDR1 and CDR2 are LGHNA and YNFKEQ. V lost 0 bases, J lost 5 bases, and 9 bases stayed unmatched. The CDR3 runs to 17 residues. CDR3 in DNA: TGTGCCAGCAGCCAAGATTACTACGGGGGGGCCGAAAACATTCAGTACTTC. Amino acids: CASSQDYYGGAENIQYF.

V gene TRBV20-1 combines with J gene TRBJ2-7, with 13 bases identical to TRBD2. V lost 5 bases and J lost 3; bases outside the gene matches: 7. The germline V gene has CDR1 DFQATT and CDR2 SNEGSKA (reference sequence). The CDR3 extends over 15 amino acids. The CDR3 DNA sequence: TGCAGTGCTTCCGGACTAGCGGGGGCCCACTACGAGCAGTACTTC. Protein product: CSASGLAGAHYEQYF.

This clonotype was counted only a few times. V is TRBV24-1 and J is TRBJ1-2; tentatively, D is TRBD1 (5 bases). With 4 bases removed from V and 0 bases from J, the gap between germline ends came to 14 bases. This CDR3 has 16 residues. From germline, CDR1 is KGHDR and CDR2 SFDVKD. As DNA, the CDR3 is TGTGCCACCAGTGACCCTCTCGACAGCTCTAACTATGGCTACACCTTC. Its translation is CATSDPLDSSNYGYTF.

The V gene is TRBV13, the J gene TRBJ2-5; tentatively, D is TRBD1 or TRBD2 (5 bases each). Trimming took off 5 bases at V and 3 bases at J, with 13 bases between the two ends. Germline CDR1 and CDR2: PRHDT and FYEKMQ (reference sequence). The CDR3 length is 14 residues. CDR3 region: CASSLRDGKETQYF. CDR3 in DNA: TGTGCCAGCAGCCTCCGGGACGGAAAAGAGACCCAGTACTTC.